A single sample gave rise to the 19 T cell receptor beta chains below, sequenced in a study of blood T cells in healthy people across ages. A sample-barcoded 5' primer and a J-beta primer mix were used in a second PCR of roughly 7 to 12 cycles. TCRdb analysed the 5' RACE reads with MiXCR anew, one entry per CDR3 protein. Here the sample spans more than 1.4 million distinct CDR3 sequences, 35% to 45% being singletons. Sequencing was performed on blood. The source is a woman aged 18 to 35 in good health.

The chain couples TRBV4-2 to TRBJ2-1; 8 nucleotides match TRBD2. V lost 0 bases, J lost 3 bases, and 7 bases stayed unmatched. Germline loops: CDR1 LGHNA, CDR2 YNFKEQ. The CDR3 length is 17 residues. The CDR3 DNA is TGTGCCAGCAGCCAAGATCTTGGCGGGAGGTTCTACAATGAGCAGTTCTTC. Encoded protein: CASSQDLGGRFYNEQFF.

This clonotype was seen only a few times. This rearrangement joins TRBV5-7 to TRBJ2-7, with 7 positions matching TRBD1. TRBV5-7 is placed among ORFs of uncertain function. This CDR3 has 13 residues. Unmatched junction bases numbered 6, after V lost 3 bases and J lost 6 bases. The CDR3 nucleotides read TGTGCCAGCAGCTCGACAGGGTTCCGCGAGCAGTACTTC. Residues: CASSSTGFREQYF.

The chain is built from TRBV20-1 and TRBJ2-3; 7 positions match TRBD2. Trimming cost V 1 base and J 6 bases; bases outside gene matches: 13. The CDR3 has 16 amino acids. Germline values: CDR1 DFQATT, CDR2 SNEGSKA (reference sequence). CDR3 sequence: CSARVYGRETADTQYF. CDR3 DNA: TGCAGTGCTAGAGTTTATGGGCGGGAGACGGCCGATACGCAGTATTTT.

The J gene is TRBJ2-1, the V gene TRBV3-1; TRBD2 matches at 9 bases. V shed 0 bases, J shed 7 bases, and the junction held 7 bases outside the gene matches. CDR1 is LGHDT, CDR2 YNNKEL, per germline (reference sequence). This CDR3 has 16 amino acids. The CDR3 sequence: CASSQDKLAGLNEQFF. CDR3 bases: TGTGCCAGCAGCCAAGATAAGCTAGCGGGGTTAAATGAGCAGTTCTTC.

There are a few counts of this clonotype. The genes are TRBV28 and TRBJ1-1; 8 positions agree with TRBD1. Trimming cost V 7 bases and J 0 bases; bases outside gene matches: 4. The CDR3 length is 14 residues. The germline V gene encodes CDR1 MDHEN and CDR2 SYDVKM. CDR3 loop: CASKGQGMNTEAFF. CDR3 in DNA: TGTGCCAGCAAAGGACAGGGTATGAACACTGAAGCTTTCTTT.

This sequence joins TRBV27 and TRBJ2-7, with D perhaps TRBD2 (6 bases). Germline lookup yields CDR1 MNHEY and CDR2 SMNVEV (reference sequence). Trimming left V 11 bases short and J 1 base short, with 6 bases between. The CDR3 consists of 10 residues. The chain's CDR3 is CAAGSYEQYF. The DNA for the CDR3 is TGTGCCGCGGGGTCCTACGAGCAGTACTTC.

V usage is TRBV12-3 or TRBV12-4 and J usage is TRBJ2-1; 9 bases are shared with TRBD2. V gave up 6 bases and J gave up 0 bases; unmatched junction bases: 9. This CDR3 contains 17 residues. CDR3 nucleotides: TGTGCCAGCAGGGCTAGCGGGGCCCCCTACTCCTACAATGAGCAGTTCTTC. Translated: CASRASGAPYSYNEQFF.

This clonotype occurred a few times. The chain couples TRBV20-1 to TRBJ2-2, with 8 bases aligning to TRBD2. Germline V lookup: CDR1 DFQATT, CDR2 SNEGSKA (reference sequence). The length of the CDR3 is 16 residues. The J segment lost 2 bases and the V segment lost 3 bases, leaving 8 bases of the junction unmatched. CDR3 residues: CSARSPGRENTGELFF. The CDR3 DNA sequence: TGCAGTGCTAGGTCCCCCGGGAGGGAAAACACCGGGGAGCTGTTTTTT.

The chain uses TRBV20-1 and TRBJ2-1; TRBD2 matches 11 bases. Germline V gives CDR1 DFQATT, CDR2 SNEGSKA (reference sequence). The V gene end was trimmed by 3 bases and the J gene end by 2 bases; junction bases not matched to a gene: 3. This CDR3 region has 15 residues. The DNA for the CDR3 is TGCAGTGCTAGGACTAGCGGGAACGCCTACAATGAGCAGTTCTTC. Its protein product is CSARTSGNAYNEQFF.

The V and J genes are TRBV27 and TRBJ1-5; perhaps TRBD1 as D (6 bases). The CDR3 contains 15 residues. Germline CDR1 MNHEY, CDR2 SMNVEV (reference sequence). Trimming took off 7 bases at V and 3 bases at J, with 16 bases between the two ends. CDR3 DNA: TGTGCCAGCACCACCGGGGGGGGCTACAATCAGCCCCAGCATTTT. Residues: CASTTGGGYNQPQHF.

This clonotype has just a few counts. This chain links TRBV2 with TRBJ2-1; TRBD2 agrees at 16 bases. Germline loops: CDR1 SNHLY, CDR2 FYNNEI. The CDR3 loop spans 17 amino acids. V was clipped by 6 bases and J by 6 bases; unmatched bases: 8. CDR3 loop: CASSSRGTSGGANEQFF. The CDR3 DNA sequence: TGTGCCAGCAGCTCAAGGGGGACTAGCGGGGGGGCCAATGAGCAGTTCTTC. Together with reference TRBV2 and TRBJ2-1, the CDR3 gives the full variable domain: EPEVTQTPSHQVTQMGQEVILRCVPISNHLYFYWYRQILGQKVEFLVSFYNNEISEKSEIFDDQFSVERPDGSNFTLKIRSTKLEDSAMYFCASSSRGTSGGANEQFFGPGTRLTVL.

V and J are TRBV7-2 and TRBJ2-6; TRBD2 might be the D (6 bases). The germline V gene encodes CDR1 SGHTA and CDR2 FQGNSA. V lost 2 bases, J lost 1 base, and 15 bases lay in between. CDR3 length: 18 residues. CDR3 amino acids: CASSLKLGGTSGANVLTF. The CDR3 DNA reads TGTGCCAGCAGCTTAAAACTCGGGGGAACATCTGGGGCCAACGTCCTGACTTTC.

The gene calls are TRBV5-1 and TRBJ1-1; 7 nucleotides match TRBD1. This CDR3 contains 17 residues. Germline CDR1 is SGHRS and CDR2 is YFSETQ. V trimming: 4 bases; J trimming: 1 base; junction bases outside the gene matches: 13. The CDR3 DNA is TGCGCCAGCAGCCCCGTAACCCGACAGGGAAGGAACACTGAAGCTTTCTTT. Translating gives CASSPVTRQGRNTEAFF.

The CDR3 is CASSQVGTHNYGYTF. The CDR3 DNA reads as TGTGCCAGCAGCCAAGTTGGCACACACAACTATGGCTACACCTTC. The chain employs TRBV14 and TRBJ1-2, with D unclear. The CDR3 has 15 amino acids. The germline gives CDR1 SGHDN, CDR2 FVKESK. Between the trimmed V and J ends, which lost 1 base and 2 bases, there was a span of 11 bases.

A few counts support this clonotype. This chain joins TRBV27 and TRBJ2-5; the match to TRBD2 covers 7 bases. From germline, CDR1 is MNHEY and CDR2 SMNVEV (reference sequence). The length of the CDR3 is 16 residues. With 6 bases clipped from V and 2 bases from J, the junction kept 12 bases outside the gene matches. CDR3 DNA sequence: TGTGCCAGCAGACCCCTTGGGACGGGGGGTCAAGAGACCCAGTACTTC. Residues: CASRPLGTGGQETQYF.

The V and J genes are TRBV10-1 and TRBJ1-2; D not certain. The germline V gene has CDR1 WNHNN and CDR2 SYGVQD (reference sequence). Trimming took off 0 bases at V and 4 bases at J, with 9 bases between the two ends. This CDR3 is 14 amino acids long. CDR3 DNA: TGCGCCAGCAGTGAGTCGCGGGTTGGCTATGGCTACACCTTC. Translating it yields CASSESRVGYGYTF.

The CDR3 loop reads CASSLSVDSSYEQYF. The CDR3 nucleotides are TGCGCCAGCAGCCTGAGCGTGGACAGCTCCTACGAGCAGTACTTC. The rearrangement joins TRBV5-1 to TRBJ2-7, with D possibly being TRBD1 (6 bases). Between the trimmed V and J ends, which lost 4 bases and 0 bases, there was a span of 14 bases. Germline V CDR1 and CDR2: SGHRS, YFSETQ. The length of the CDR3 is 15 residues.

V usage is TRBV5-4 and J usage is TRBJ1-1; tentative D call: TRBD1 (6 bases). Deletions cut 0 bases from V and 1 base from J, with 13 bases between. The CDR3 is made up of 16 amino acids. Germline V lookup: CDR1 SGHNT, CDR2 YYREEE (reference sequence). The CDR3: CASSLEPTGQNTEAFF. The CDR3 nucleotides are TGTGCCAGCAGCTTGGAGCCTACGGGACAGAACACTGAAGCTTTCTTT.

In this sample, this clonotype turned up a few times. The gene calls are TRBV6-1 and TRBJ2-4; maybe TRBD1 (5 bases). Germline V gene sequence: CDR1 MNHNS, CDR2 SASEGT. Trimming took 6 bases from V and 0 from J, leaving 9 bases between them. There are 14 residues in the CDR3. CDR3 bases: TGTGCCAGCAGAGACAGTTTAGCCAAAAACATTCAGTACTTC. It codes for CASRDSLAKNIQYF.